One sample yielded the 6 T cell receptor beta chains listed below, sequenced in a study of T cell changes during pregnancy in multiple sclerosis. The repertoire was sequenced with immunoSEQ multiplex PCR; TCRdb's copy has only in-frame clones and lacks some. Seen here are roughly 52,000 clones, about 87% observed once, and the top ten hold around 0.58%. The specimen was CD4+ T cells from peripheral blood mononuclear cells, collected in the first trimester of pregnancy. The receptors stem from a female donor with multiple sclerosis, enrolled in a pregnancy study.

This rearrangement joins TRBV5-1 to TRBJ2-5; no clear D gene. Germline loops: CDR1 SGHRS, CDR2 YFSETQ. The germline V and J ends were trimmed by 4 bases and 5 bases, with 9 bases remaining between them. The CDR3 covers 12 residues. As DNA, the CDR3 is TGCGCCAGCAGCGATAGAGCGGAGACCCAGTACTTC. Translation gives CASSDRAETQYF.

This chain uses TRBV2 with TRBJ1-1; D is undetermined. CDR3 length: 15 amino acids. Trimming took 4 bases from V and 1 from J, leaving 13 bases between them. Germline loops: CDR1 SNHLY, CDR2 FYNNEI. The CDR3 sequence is CASSVQRQRNTEAFF. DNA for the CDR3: TGTGCCAGCAGTGTACAGAGACAAAGGAACACTGAAGCTTTCTTT.

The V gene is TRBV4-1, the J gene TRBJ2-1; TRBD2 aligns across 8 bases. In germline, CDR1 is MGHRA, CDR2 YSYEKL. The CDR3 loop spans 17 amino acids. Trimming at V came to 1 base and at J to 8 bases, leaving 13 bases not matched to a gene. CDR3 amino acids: CASSQAYGRGTSYEQFF. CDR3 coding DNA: TGCGCCAGCAGCCAAGCATACGGGAGGGGGACTTCCTATGAGCAGTTCTTC.

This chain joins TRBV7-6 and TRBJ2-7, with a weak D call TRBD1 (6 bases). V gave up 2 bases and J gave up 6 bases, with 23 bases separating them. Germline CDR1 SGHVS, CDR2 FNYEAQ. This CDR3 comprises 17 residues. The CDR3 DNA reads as TGTGCCAGCAGCTTAACCCCAGGGGCGGCCTACCCCGGCGAGCAGTACTTC. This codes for CASSLTPGAAYPGEQYF.

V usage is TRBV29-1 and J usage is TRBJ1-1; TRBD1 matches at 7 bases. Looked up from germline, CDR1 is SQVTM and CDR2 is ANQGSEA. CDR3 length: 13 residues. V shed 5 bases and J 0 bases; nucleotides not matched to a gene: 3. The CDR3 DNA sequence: TGCAGCGTTCGGGGACAGCTGAACACTGAAGCTTTCTTT. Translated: CSVRGQLNTEAFF.

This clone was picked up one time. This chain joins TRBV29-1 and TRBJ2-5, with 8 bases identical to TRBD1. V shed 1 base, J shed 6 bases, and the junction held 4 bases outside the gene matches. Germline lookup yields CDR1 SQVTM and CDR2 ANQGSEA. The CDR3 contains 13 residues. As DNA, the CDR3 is TGCAGCGTTGAAGCAGGGGGCTGGAAGACCCAGTACTTC. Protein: CSVEAGGWKTQYF.